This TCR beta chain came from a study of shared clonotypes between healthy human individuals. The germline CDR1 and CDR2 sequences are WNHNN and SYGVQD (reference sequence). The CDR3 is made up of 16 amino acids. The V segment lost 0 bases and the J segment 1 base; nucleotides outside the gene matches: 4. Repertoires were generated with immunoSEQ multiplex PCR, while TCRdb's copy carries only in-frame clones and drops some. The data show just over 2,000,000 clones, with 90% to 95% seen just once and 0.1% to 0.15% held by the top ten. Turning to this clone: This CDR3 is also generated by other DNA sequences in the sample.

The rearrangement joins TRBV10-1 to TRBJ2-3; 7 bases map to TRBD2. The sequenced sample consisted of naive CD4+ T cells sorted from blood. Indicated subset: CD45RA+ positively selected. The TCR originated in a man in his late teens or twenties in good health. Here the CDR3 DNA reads TGCGCCAGCAGTGAGTCGAAGGCGGGGGGCACAGATACGCAGTATTTT. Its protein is CASSESKAGGTDTQYF.